The 13 T cell receptor beta chains in this list originate from one sample, sequenced in a study of blood T cell repertoires in COVID-19. Clones were read by immunoSEQ multiplex PCR, and TCRdb kept only the in-frame ones, dropping some. The table lists 250,000 to 300,000 clones, roughly 90% of them singletons. Sequences were obtained from peripheral blood. These receptor sequences come from a woman in her sixties with acute or convalescent COVID-19.

This clone was picked up one time. This chain links TRBV30 with TRBJ2-7, with TRBD2 matching 12 bases. This CDR3 is 16 amino acids long. J gave up 12 bases and V 0 bases, and 15 bases lay outside the gene matches. Per germline, CDR1 GTSNPN and CDR2 SVGIG (reference sequence). Here the CDR3 reads CAWSVKASGRVGGSYF. In nucleotides, the CDR3 is TGTGCCTGGAGTGTAAAGGCTAGCGGGAGGGTAGGGGGGTCGTACTTC.

The J gene is TRBJ1-2, the V gene TRBV15; the match to TRBD1 covers 7 bases. In germline, CDR1 is LNHNV, CDR2 YYDKDF (reference sequence). The V segment lost 0 bases and the J segment 6 bases; nucleotides outside the gene matches: 10. There are 16 residues in the CDR3. In DNA, the CDR3 is TGTGCCACCAGCAGAGATGGGTTACAGGGGCTCCATGGCTACACCTTC. Residues: CATSRDGLQGLHGYTF.

The chain recombines TRBV3-1 (or the pseudogene TRBV3-2) with TRBJ2-2, with D uncertain. The CDR3 totals 16 residues. V lost 4 bases to trimming and J lost 4 bases, with 16 bases between them. Germline V gene lookup returns CDR1 LGHDT and CDR2 YNNKEL (reference sequence). DNA for the CDR3: TGTGCCAGCAGCCCTCTTCGCCAGGCTTCCACCGGGGAGCTGTTTTTT. This translates into CASSPLRQASTGELFF.

This clone was counted once. The V and J genes are TRBV3-1 (or the pseudogene TRBV3-2) and TRBJ1-2; 7 bases fit TRBD1. The CDR3 totals 14 residues. Trimming at V came to 4 bases and at J to 4 bases, leaving 6 bases not matched to a gene. Germline CDR1 and CDR2: LGHDT and YNNKEL (reference sequence). CDR3 in DNA: TGTGCCAGCAGCCCTACAGGGGAAGGCTATGGCTACACCTTC. Translation: CASSPTGEGYGYTF.

The rearrangement joins TRBV10-3 to TRBJ2-3, with 7 bases matching TRBD2. J lost 1 base, V lost 6 bases, and 10 bases had no gene match. The CDR3 is 16 amino acids. Germline CDR1 is ENHRY and CDR2 is SYGVKD. CDR3 DNA: TGTGCCATCAGCTCCGGGGAGGGAGGGGGCACAGATACGCAGTATTTT. The encoded protein is CAISSGEGGGTDTQYF.

This clone was observed a few times. This chain joins TRBV9 and TRBJ2-1; D might be TRBD2 (7 bases). This CDR3 has 15 residues. Germline CDR1 is SGDLS and CDR2 is YYNGEE. V lost 3 bases and J 7 bases, leaving 17 bases between the germline ends. CDR3: CASSATSAQGNEQFF. The CDR3 DNA sequence: TGTGCCAGCAGCGCCACTAGCGCCCAGGGGAATGAGCAGTTCTTC.

The table lists this clone with a count of one. J is TRBJ1-1 and V is TRBV7-2, with D uncertain. CDR1 and CDR2 from the germline V gene are SGHTA and FQGNSA. This CDR3 region has 15 residues. Between the trimmed V and J ends, which lost 5 bases and 2 bases, there was a span of 15 bases. CDR3 in amino acids: CASSGFRMLNTEAFF. CDR3 nucleotide sequence: TGTGCCAGCAGCGGTTTCAGGATGCTAAACACTGAAGCTTTCTTT.

The V and J genes are TRBV1 and TRBJ2-7; the table's D call, TRBD2, has no DNA check behind it. TRBV1 is noted as a pseudogene. This CDR3 has 14 residues. The CDR3, as DNA: TGCACCAGCAGCCAACAGTACGGGACCTACGAGCAGTACTTC. Its protein product is CTSSQQYGTYEQYF.

This sequence joins TRBV27 and TRBJ2-7, with TRBD1 identical over 9 bases. The V segment lost 6 bases and the J segment 6 bases; nucleotides outside the gene matches: 9. CDR1 is MNHEY, CDR2 SMNVEV, per germline (reference sequence). CDR3 length equals 14 residues. For the CDR3, the DNA is TGTGCCAGCAGGACGACAGGGGGATTAGGCGAGCAGTACTTC. This translates into CASRTTGGLGEQYF.

This clone was seen more than once but under ten times. This chain connects TRBV27 to TRBJ2-1; weak D call: TRBD1 (6 bases). The V gene's germline CDR1 is MNHEY and CDR2 SMNVEV (reference sequence). Trimming removed 3 bases at V and 0 bases at J, with 12 bases between. The CDR3 consists of 16 residues. This chain's CDR3 is CASSFTGTNSYNEQFF. CDR3 nucleotide sequence: TGTGCCAGCAGTTTTACCGGGACAAACTCCTACAATGAGCAGTTCTTC.

This clone was seen once. The chain has TRBV5-6 and TRBJ1-3, with 7 bases identical to TRBD1. CDR1 is SGHDT and CDR2 is YYEEEE in the germline V gene. The CDR3 consists of 16 residues. V dropped 2 bases and J dropped 0; count of bases not matched to a gene: 5. The CDR3 nucleotides read TGTGCCAGCAGCTTCCTGACAGGGAACTCTGGAAACACCATATATTTT. Translation: CASSFLTGNSGNTIYF.

The gene calls are TRBV7-6 and TRBJ2-5, with 7 bases fitting TRBD2. Trimming took 4 bases from V and 3 from J; bases not matched to a gene: 11. The CDR3 is 16 residues long. Per germline, CDR1 SGHVS and CDR2 FNYEAQ. The CDR3 coding sequence is TGTGCCAGCAGCTCGAGACTAGCTAGTCTGGAAGAGACCCAGTACTTC. The encoded protein is CASSSRLASLEETQYF.

The chain couples TRBV9 to TRBJ2-1; D is perhaps TRBD2 (6 bases). The V gene lost 0 bases and the J gene lost 8 bases, with 15 bases spanning the gap. This CDR3 contains 15 residues. Germline CDR1 SGDLS, CDR2 YYNGEE. CDR3 bases: TGTGCCAGCAGCGTAGTAGAGCGGGCCGGGGATGAGCAGTTCTTC. Translating it yields CASSVVERAGDEQFF.